The rows below give T cell receptor beta chains drawn from one sample of a study of vaccination and CD4 T cells after COVID-19. TCRdb redid the calling of the PCR reads with MiXCR, one entry per CDR3 protein. Of about 30,000 distinct CDR3 sequences listed, about 46% were seen once; the top ten hold 5.5% to 7%. The starting material was CD4+ T cells from blood, obtained about 7 months after SARS-CoV-2 vaccination. The receptors were gathered from a human donor who had recovered from COVID-19. CDR3s include the opening cysteine and the closing phenylalanine or tryptophan.

V | CDR3
TRBV28 | CASRLDSPYGYTF
TRBV19 | CASSMLDPKGGYTF
TRBV19 | CASSTARGGAVTQYF
TRBV27 | CASSIKGLGAEAFF
TRBV7-9 | CASSSGLAMNTGELFF
TRBV7-2 | CASSLAWGSSEQYF
TRBV7-2 | CASSQRGLTNTEAFF
TRBV4-1 | CASSPHPGQEMEETQYF
TRBV19 | CASSTRVGGDTEAFF
TRBV4-3 | CASSQDLTGTGAGELFF
TRBV6-4 | CASSGGNTGELFF
TRBV20-1 | CSAREVAGGNYEQYF
TRBV14 | CASSQVNRGEQYF
TRBV12-3/TRBV12-4 | CASSSSNYGYTF
TRBV12-3/TRBV12-4 | CASTQRGAREGPPNQPQHF
TRBV7-9 | CASSPDRGYGTGELFF
TRBV7-8 | CASSNLGRRSWARGQPQHF
TRBV2 | CASRDTLNTEAFF
TRBV20-1 | CSAMASGWLSSYNEQFF
TRBV15 | CATSRMDGWDQPQHF
TRBV4-1 | CASSQEGRGGELFF
TRBV18 | CASSPHTYEQYF
TRBV20-1 | CSASVGYQETQYF
TRBV20-1 | CSARGVAGVGETQYF
TRBV20-1 | CSASRDEQYF
TRBV28 | CASSLDPGGYTF
TRBV20-1 | CSARGLNLGTSEINRVQETQYF
TRBV7-9 | CASSPDLGPYNEQFF
TRBV6-1 | CASSHYVEGAGRGETQYF
TRBV20-1 | CSANLGDYNEQFF
TRBV6-5 | CASSYGGGAGTDTQYF
TRBV6-2/TRBV6-3 | CASSPVARESPGEQYF
TRBV20-1 | CSASVGGNTEAFF
TRBV7-2 | CASIPAGRLNTGELFF
TRBV7-9 | CASSLSAGGVGNQPQHF
TRBV7-2 | CASSDRQGSYNEQFF
TRBV28 | CASSFSFGPLTGLTYEQYF
TRBV4-1 | CASSRAAGGSGRTGELFF
TRBV4-1 | CASSQDPLRTSGASTDTQYF
TRBV28 | CASRTTGSSYEQYF
TRBV6-2/TRBV6-3 | CASKAGTLNQPQHF
TRBV4-2 | CASSQAPQTYNEQFF
TRBV6-5 | CASSYTVDSNQPQHF
TRBV28 | CASSGGYGYTF
TRBV6-1 | CASTQWTGHSYEQYF
TRBV7-8 | CASSHIVSLGYEQYF
TRBV6-1 | CASHSGQAGEQYF
TRBV6-1 | CASRSTGAYGYTF
TRBV11-2 | CASSSSTVQETQYF
TRBV27 | CASSPLQGRETQYF
TRBV20-1 | CSARSGGAVSNQPQHF
TRBV2 | CASEQDFGGNTIYF
TRBV27 | CASSTPQNTEAFF
TRBV20-1 | CSAADRGNTEAFF
TRBV11-2 | CASSPRILSNTEAFF
TRBV20-1 | CSANPDRGRDEQYF
TRBV20-1 | CSATGGRSYEQYF
TRBV19 | CASSTRFGWGSTDTQYF
TRBV27 | CASSLHPGQGPTDTQYF
TRBV28 | CASSLASGAANTGELFF